The clone carrying this T cell receptor (beta chain) was observed a handful of times. The antigen remains undetermined. TCRdb reanalysed the 5' RACE reads using MiXCR and keeps one entry per CDR3 protein. Of 400,000 to 550,000 distinct CDR3 sequences detected, nearly 25% appear once; the ten largest clones hold 9.5% to 15%. V shed 4 bases and J 6 bases; nucleotides not matched to a gene: 7. Germline values: CDR1 SGHVS, CDR2 FNYEAQ. The CDR3 runs to 15 residues. These data come from a study of T-cell memory formation after mild COVID-19. Study-level results: While clones contracting from day 15 to 85 were balanced between CD4 and CD8, later expanders leaned CD4+. The appearance of some responding clones in pre-infection memory suggested that cross-reactive memory joined.

This clonotype originated in an adult woman who had mild COVID-19 (a few samples of this study predate the infection). Cell type and time point are not known. Sequencing was performed on PBMCs or a T cell subset sorted from them (not recorded which). The V call is TRBV7-6, the J call TRBJ2-2; TRBD2 matches 8 bases. The DNA for the CDR3 is TGTGCCAGCAGCTCTACGGGGGGGCTTTCCGGGGAGCTGTTTTTT. The encoded protein is CASSSTGGLSGELFF.